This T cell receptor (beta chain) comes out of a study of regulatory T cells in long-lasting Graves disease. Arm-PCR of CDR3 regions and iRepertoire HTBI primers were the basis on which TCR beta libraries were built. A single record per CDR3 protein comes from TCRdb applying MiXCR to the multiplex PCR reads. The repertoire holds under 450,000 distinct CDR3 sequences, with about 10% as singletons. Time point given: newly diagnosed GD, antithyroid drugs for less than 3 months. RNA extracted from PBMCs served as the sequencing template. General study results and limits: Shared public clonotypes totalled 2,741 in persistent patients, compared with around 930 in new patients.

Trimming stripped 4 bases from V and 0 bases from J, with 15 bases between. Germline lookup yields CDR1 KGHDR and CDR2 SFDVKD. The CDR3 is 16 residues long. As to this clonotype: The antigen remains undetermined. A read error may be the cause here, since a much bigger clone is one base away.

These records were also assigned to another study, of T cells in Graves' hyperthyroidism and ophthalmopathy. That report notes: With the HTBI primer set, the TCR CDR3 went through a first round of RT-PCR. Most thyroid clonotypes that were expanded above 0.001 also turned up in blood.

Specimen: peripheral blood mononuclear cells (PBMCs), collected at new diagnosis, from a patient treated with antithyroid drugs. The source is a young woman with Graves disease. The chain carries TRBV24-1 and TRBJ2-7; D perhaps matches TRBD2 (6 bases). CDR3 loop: CATSEPGLHSSYEQYF. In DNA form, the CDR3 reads TGTGCCACCAGTGAGCCGGGACTCCATAGCTCCTACGAGCAGTACTTC.